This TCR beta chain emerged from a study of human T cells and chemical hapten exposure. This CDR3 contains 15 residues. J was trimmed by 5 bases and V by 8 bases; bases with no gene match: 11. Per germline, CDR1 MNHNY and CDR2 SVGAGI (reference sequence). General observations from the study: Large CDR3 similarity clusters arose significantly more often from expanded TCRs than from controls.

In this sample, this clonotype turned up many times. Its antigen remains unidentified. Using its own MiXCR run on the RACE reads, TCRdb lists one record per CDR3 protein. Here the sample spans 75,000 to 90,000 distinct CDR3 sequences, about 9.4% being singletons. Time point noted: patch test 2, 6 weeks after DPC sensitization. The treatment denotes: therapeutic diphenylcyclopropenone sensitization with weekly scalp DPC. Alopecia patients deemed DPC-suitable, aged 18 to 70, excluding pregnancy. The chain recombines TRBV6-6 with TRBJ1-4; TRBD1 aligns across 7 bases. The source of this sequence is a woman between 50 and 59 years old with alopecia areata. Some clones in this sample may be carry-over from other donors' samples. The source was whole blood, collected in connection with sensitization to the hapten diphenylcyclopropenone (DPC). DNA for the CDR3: TGTGCCAGCTCATCGCCGGACAGGAACAATGAAAAACTGTTTTTT. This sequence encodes CASSSPDRNNEKLFF.